This T cell receptor (beta chain) was found in a study of blood T cells in healthy people across ages (dated by TCRdb to between 2014 and 2017). For the wider study: In model experiments, roughly one uniquely barcoded TCR beta cDNA molecule per two T cells was captured by template switching. The donors were divided into four age groups: young (average around 17 years), middle-aged (around 41), aged (approximately 62) and long-lived (82). Donors of different ages were randomly distributed across sequencing lanes to avoid experimental bias. Using the same blood draw, the study looked at two additional independent replicas of 1 million unique cDNA reads for two donors, one aged 18 to 30 and the other aged 80 or older. Using deep sequencing normalized with unique cDNA molecular identifiers, the study measured how TCR beta repertoire diversity changes with age. The investigation overall reported the following: As age increased, observed TCR beta diversity per million T cells dropped in a roughly linear way, and a significant reduction was already evident by age approximately 40. Estimates of total diversity based on one million sequenced T cells were regarded as lower bounds and as underestimates. Compared with the aged group, the long-lived group had more naive CD4+ T cells, fewer expanded clones and increased TCR diversity, a pattern suggesting age selection. Since profiling was done on bulk unsorted PBMCs, naive and antigen-experienced compartments could not be conclusively compared. Donor CMV infection status was unknown, potentially confounding age-related changes in expanded clonotypes. A strong correlation was found between observed TCR beta diversity and the percentage of naive T cells measured by flow cytometry.

This clonotype was observed a handful of times. Its target antigen remains unknown. No per-base quality is available; no much larger clone lies one base away. The library was obtained by 5' RACE. The data were produced on an Illumina HiSeq 2500. A second roughly 6 to 12 cycle PCR used a sample-barcoded 5' primer and a J-beta primer mix. A unique molecular identifier was introduced onto each TCR beta cDNA molecule by a template-switch 5' adaptor carrying 12 random nucleotides. Each sample yielded at least 2.5 million CDR3-containing paired-end reads. The Mint cDNA synthesis kit, primed by a TRBC-specific oligonucleotide, was used to synthesize first-strand cDNA from all RNA. Following uracil-DNA glycosylase treatment, all cDNA underwent a first 18-cycle PCR with the universal primers M1SS and BC2_uni_R. Processing in the source paper ran as follows. Normalization of each sample was performed by random selection of 1 million high-quality reads, each carrying a distinct molecular identifier. Instead of being binned into consensus sequences, reads with shared molecular identifiers were discarded. MiTCR, with a Q25 quality threshold and the strictest error-elimination algorithm, was used for CDR3 identification, clonotype clustering and error correction. Lower-bound total TCR beta diversity was estimated with a nonparametric unseen species model using Euler transformation. The public reads were run again by TCRdb, first through fastp at Q25 and then through MiXCR, and only productive beta chains were kept. Rows merge per CDR3 protein into single entries with the most common DNA and genes. The V and J calls come from TCRdb's annotation, not from the publication. The table for this sample lists some 900,000 distinct CDR3 sequences; around 49% of them were counted only once. The ten top clones hold roughly 13% of the sample.

The donors were 40 or so Caucasian individuals from Russia, aged 6 to 90 years, who were systemically healthy. Each donor gave roughly 9 milliliters of peripheral blood, drawn into EDTA-treated Vacutainer tubes. PBMCs were isolated by Ficoll-Paque density-gradient centrifugation, with at least 6.5 million obtained per sample. Total RNA, at least 5 micrograms per sample, was extracted from PBMCs with Trizol reagent. For every donor, flow cytometry on a PBMC aliquot measured the percentage of naive CD45RAhigh/CD27high T cells. Its CDR3 holds 15 amino acids, cysteine through phenylalanine. Only CDR3 DNA is held: 45 bases, read in frame from base 1. The germline V and J ends show losses of 1 base and 3 bases respectively, and no gene match explains 5 bases of the junction. For CDR1 and CDR2, the germline V gene lists SGHRS and YFSETQ.

The chain is assembled from TRBV5-1 and TRBJ2-5; the junction holds 8 bases that match TRBD2. Sequenced material: blood. The sequence came from a man between 25 and 39 years old in good health. CDR3 sequence: CASSLTGTSEETQYF. Read as DNA, the sequence is TGCGCCAGCAGCTTGACCGGGACTAGTGAAGAGACCCAGTACTTC. Here the CDR3 is joined to the reference TRBV5-1 and TRBJ2-5 genes, and the full variable domain is: KAGVTQTPRYLIKTRGQQVTLSCSPISGHRSVSWYQQTPGQGLQFLFEYFSETQRNKGNFPGRFSGRQFSNSRSEMNVSTLELGDSALYLCASSLTGTSEETQYFGPGTRLLVL.